The 9 T cell receptor beta chains below were found in one sample sequenced in a study of OX40 agonist ivuxolimab in advanced cancers. Generated by immunoSEQ multiplex PCR, the TCRdb table keeps only in-frame clones and is missing some. This sample has fewer than 70,000 clones, with 75% to 90% found just once. The sequencing here drew on CD4+ or CD8+ T cells sorted from blood, taken in a trial of the OX40 agonist ivuxolimab. The receptors shown here come from an adult with an advanced solid tumor such as melanoma, head and neck, liver or kidney cancer.

V is TRBV7-2 and J is TRBJ1-4; 10 nucleotides agree with TRBD1. From germline, CDR1 is SGHTA and CDR2 FQGNSA. The CDR3 has 15 amino acids. V dropped 9 bases and J dropped 7; count of bases not matched to a gene: 11. CDR3 in amino acids: CASSPGWTGGEKLFF. CDR3 DNA sequence: TGTGCCAGTAGCCCGGGGTGGACAGGGGGTGAAAAACTGTTTTTT.

The genes are TRBV30 and TRBJ1-4; unclear D gene. V lost 3 bases, J lost 2 bases, and 16 bases lay in between. The CDR3 is 16 residues long. CDR1 is GTSNPN and CDR2 is SVGIG in the germline V gene (reference sequence). Here the CDR3 DNA reads TGTGCCTGGAGCCGCTCGAGAACTAGCACTAATGAAAAACTGTTTTTT. This codes for CAWSRSRTSTNEKLFF.

The chain combines TRBV28 with TRBJ1-2; no firm D call. This CDR3 has 14 residues. The V gene lost 5 bases and the J gene lost 8 bases, with 18 bases spanning the gap. Germline loops: CDR1 MDHEN, CDR2 SYDVKM. The CDR3 loop reads CASSPPPPETGYTF. Written as DNA, the CDR3 is TGTGCCAGCAGTCCTCCGCCCCCAGAAACCGGCTACACCTTC.

V and J are TRBV25-1 and TRBJ1-3; no reliable D call. CDR1 and CDR2 (germline): MGHDK, SYGVNS. The CDR3 covers 13 residues. V shed 6 bases and J shed 0 bases, with 6 bases lying between them. The CDR3 bases are TGTGCCAGCAGGGACGGCTCTGGAAACACCATATATTTT. Translation: CASRDGSGNTIYF.

In this sample, this clone turned up a few times. J is TRBJ2-5 and V is TRBV15; 10 positions agree with TRBD2. The CDR3 has 16 residues. Germline CDR1 is LNHNV and CDR2 is YYDKDF (reference sequence). V was clipped by 4 bases and J by 4 bases; unmatched bases: 9. The CDR3 protein is CATSTRLAGFSETQYF. The CDR3 bases are TGTGCCACCAGCACAAGACTAGCGGGTTTTTCAGAGACCCAGTACTTC. Combining the CDR3 with reference TRBV15 and TRBJ2-5 gives the whole variable domain DAMVIQNPRYQVTQFGKPVTLSCSQTLNHNVMYWYQQKSSQAPKLLFHYYDKDFNNEADTPDNFQSRRPNTSFCFLDIRSPGLGDTAMYLCATSTRLAGFSETQYFGPGTRLLVL.

The CDR3 loop is CASRRGQGFNQPQHF. CDR3 coding DNA: TGTGCCAGTAGGAGAGGACAGGGCTTCAATCAGCCCCAGCATTTT. The chain is built from TRBV19 and TRBJ1-5, with TRBD1 matching 8 bases. CDR1 is LNHDA and CDR2 is SQIVND in the germline V gene (reference sequence). The CDR3 consists of 15 residues. V lost 6 bases to trimming and J lost 3 bases; unmatched junction nucleotides: 7. Full variable domain (missing parts from reference TRBV19 and TRBJ1-5): DGGITQSPKYLFRKEGQNVTLSCEQNLNHDAMYWYRQDPGQGLRLIYYSQIVNDFQKGDIAEGYSVSREKKESFPLTVTSAQKNPTAFYLCASRRGQGFNQPQHFGDGTRLSIL.

This chain uses TRBV5-1 with TRBJ1-4, with TRBD1 as a possible D gene (5 bases). Trimming removed 4 bases from V and 5 bases from J, with 12 bases in between. Germline V gene sequence: CDR1 SGHRS, CDR2 YFSETQ. The CDR3 runs to 14 residues. The CDR3 DNA follows: TGCGCCAGCAGCAAGGGGAATAACAATGAAAAACTGTTTTTT. Amino acid sequence: CASSKGNNNEKLFF.

This chain links TRBV6-5 with TRBJ2-7; no definite D call. V was clipped by 6 bases and J by 0 bases, with 9 bases between them. CDR3 length equals 13 residues. From germline, CDR1 is MNHEY and CDR2 SVGAGI. The CDR3: CASSPTLSYEQYF. DNA of the CDR3: TGTGCCAGCAGCCCCACGCTCTCCTACGAGCAGTACTTC.

The chain recombines TRBV27 with TRBJ2-5; D is perhaps TRBD1 (7 bases). Germline CDR1 and CDR2: MNHEY and SMNVEV (reference sequence). The ends were cut back, 6 bases at V and 6 bases at J, with 20 bases in the middle. The CDR3 runs 15 residues. CDR3 nucleotide sequence: TGTGCCAGCAGCCCGGAGGGGGCCAGAGGAAAGACCCAGTACTTC. Translation: CASSPEGARGKTQYF.